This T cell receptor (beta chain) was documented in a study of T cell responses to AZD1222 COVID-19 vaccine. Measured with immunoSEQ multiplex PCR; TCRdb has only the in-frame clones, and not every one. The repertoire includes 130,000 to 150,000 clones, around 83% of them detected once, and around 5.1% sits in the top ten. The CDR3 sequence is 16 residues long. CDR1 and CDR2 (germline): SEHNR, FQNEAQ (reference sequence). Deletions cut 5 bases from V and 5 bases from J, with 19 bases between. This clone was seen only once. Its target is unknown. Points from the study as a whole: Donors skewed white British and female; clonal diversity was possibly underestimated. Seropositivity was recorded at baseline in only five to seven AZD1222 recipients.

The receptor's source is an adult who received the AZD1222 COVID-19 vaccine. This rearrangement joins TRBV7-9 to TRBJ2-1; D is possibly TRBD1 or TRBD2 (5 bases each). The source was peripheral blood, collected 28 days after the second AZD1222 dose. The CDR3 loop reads CASSPFRGERDNEQFF. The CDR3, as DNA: TGTGCCAGCAGCCCCTTCAGAGGGGAAAGGGACAATGAGCAGTTCTTC.